This T cell receptor (beta chain) was sequenced during a study of T cell repertoires in cytomegalovirus infection. Across the study: Indicated by public TCR beta signatures were CMV infection and matching HLA type. General study results and limits: Cumulative frequency (of public TCR beta family members) identified carriers of CMV plus the relevant HLA.

Each CDR3 protein is one row after TCRdb ran MiXCR on the reads. The sample contains around 290,000 distinct CDR3 sequences, about 25% of which appear only once. Trimming cost V 8 bases and J 5 bases, with 12 bases left between them. Germline V CDR1 and CDR2: SNHLY, FYNNEI. The CDR3 totals 12 residues. Concerning this clonotype: The antigen is not known.

The TCR sequence derives from a human donor in good health (CMV status not recorded). Some clones in this sample may be carry-over from other donors' samples. Sequencing was carried out using PBMCs. The chain is built from TRBV2 and TRBJ1-2, with D uncertain. The CDR3 sequence is CASADAGYGYTF. As DNA, the CDR3 is TGTGCCAGCGCCGATGCGGGATATGGCTACACCTTC.